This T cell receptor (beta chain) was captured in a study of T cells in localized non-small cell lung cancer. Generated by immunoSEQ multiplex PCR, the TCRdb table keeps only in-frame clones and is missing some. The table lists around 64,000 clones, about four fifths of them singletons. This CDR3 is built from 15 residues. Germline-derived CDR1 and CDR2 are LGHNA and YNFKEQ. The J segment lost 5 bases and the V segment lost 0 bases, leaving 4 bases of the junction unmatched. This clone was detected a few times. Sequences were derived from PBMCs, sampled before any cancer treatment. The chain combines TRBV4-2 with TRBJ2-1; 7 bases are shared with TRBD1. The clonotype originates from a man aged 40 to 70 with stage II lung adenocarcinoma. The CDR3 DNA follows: TGTGCCAGCAGCCAAGAAAGGGACAGCCACAATGAGCAGTTCTTC. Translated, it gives CASSQERDSHNEQFF.